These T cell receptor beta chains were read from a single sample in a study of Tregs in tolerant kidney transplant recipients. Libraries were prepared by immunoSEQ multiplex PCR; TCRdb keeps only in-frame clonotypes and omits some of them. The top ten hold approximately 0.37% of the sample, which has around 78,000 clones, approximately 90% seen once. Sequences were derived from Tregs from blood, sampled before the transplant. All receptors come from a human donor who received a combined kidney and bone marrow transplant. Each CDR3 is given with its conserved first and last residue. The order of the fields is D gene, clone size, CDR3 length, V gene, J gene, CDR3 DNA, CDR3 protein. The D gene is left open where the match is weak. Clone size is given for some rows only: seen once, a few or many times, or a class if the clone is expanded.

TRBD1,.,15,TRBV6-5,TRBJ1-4,TGTGCCAGCAGCACCGGGAGACAGGGAAGTGAAAAACTGTTTTTT,CASSTGRQGSEKLFF
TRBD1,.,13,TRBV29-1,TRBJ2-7,TGCAGCGTTGGCCAGGGGGCCGCCTACGAGCAGTACTTC,CSVGQGAAYEQYF
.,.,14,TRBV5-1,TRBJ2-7,TGCGCCAGCAGCTTGGGACGGACCTCCTACGAGCAGTACTTC,CASSLGRTSYEQYF
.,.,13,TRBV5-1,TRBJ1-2,TGCGCCAGCAGCTTGGAACAGGGCTATGGCTACACCTTC,CASSLEQGYGYTF
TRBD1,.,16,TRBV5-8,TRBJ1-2,TGTGCCAGCAGCCAGAAATCCGGGACAGGGAGTTATGGCTACACCTTC,CASSQKSGTGSYGYTF
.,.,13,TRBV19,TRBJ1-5,TGTGCCAGTAGTACAAGCGGTGGTAGGCCCCAGCATTTT,CASSTSGGRPQHF
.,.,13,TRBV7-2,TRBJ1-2,TGTGCCAGCAGCTTAGAGTCAGTTTATGGCTACACCTTC,CASSLESVYGYTF
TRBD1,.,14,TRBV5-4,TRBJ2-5,TGTGCCAGCAGTAATGCCGGGACAGGAGAGACCCAGTACTTC,CASSNAGTGETQYF
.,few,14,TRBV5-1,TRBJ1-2,TGCGCCAGCAGCCACGACCCAGGGAACTATGGCTACACCTTC,CASSHDPGNYGYTF
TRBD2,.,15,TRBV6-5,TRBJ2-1,TGTGCCAGCAGGTGGACTAGCGGGTTGAACAATGAGCAGTTCTTC,CASRWTSGLNNEQFF
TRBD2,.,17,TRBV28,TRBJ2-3,TGTGCCAGCAGTTTATTCCCCCGGGCGGGAGACACAGATACGCAGTATTTT,CASSLFPRAGDTDTQYF